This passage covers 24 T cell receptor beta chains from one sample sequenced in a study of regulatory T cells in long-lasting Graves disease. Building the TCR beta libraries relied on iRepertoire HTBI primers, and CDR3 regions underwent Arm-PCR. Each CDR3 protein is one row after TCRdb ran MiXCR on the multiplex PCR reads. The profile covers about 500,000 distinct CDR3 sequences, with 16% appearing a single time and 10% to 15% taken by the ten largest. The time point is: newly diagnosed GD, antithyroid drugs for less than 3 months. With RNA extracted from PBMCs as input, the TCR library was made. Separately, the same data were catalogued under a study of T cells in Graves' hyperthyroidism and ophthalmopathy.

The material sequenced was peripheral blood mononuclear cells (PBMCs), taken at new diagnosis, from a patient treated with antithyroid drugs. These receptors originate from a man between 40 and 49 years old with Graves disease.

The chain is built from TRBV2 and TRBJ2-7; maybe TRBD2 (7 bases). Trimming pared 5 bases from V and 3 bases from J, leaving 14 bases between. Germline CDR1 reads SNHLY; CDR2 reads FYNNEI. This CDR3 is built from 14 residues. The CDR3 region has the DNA TGTGCCAGCAGTACAGGGAGGGAGGGCTACGAGCAGTACTTC. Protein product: CASSTGREGYEQYF.

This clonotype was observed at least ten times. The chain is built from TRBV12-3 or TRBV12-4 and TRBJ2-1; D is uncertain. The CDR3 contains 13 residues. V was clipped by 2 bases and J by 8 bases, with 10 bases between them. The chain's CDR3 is CASSLRQLYEQFF. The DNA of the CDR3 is TGTGCCAGCAGTTTAAGACAATTGTATGAGCAGTTCTTC.

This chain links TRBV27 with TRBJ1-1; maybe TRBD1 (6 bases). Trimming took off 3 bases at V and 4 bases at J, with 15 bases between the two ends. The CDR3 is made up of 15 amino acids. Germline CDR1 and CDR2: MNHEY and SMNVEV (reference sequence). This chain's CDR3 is CASSLVGARITEAFF. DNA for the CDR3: TGTGCCAGCAGTTTGGTGGGGGCAAGGATCACTGAAGCTTTCTTT.

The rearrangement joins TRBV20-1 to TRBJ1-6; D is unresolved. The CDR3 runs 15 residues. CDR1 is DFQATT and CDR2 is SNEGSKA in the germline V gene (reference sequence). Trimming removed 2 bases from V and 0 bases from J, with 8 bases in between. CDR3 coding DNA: TGCAGTGCTAGAATCCAAAGCTCCTATAATTCACCCCTCCACTTT. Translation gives CSARIQSSYNSPLHF.

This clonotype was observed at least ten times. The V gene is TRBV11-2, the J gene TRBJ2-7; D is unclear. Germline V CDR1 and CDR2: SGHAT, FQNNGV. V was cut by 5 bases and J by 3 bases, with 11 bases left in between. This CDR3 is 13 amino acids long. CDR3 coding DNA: TGTGCCAGCAGCCCTTTGAAGGTCTACGAGCAGTACTTC. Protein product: CASSPLKVYEQYF.

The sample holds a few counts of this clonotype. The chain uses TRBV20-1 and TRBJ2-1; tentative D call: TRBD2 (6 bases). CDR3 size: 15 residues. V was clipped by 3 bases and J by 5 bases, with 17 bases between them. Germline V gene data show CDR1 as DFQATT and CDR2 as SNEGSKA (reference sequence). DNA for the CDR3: TGCAGTGCTAGGATTAGGACTACACCAAACAATGAGCAGTTCTTC. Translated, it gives CSARIRTTPNNEQFF.

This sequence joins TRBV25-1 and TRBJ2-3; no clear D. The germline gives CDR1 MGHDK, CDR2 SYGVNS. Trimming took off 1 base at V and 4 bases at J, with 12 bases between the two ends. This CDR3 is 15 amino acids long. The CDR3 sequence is CASSELGPIADTQYF. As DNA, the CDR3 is TGTGCCAGCAGTGAATTAGGACCAATCGCAGATACGCAGTATTTT.

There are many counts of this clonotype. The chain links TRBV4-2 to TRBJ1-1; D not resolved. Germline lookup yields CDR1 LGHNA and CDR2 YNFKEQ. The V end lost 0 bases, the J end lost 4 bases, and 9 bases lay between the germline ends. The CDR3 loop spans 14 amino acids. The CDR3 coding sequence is TGTGCCAGCAGCCAAGATTTCCGCAGCACTGAAGCTTTCTTT. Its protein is CASSQDFRSTEAFF.

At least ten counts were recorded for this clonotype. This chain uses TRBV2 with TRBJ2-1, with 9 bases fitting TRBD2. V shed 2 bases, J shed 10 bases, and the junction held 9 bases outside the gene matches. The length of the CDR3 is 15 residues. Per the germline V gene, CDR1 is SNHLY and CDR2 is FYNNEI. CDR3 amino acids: CASSELGLAGDEQFF. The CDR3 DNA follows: TGTGCCAGCAGTGAATTAGGGTTAGCGGGAGACGAGCAGTTCTTC.

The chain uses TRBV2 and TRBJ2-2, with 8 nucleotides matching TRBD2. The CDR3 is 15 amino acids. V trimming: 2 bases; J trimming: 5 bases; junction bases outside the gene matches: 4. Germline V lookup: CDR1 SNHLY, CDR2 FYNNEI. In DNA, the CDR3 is TGTGCCAGCAGTGAACTAGCGGGCGGGACCGGGGAGCTGTTTTTT. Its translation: CASSELAGGTGELFF.

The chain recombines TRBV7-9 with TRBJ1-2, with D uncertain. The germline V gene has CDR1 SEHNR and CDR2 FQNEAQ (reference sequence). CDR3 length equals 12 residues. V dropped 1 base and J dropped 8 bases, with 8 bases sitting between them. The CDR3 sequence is CASSLENGGYTF. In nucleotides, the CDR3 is TGTGCCAGCAGCTTAGAAAATGGGGGCTACACCTTC.

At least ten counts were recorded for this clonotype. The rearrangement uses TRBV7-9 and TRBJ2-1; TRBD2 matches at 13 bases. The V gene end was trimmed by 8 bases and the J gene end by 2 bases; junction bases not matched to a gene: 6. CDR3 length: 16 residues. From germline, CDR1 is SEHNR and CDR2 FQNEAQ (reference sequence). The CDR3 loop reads CASGGTSGVPYNEQFF. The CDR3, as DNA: TGTGCCAGCGGAGGGACTAGCGGGGTCCCCTACAATGAGCAGTTCTTC.

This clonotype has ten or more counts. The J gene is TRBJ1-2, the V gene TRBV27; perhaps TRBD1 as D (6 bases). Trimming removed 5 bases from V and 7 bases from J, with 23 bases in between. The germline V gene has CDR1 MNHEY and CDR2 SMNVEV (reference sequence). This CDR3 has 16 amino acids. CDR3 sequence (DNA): TGTGCCAGCAGTCCGGCACGCGGGACAAATGTTGGTGGCTACACCTTC. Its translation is CASSPARGTNVGGYTF.

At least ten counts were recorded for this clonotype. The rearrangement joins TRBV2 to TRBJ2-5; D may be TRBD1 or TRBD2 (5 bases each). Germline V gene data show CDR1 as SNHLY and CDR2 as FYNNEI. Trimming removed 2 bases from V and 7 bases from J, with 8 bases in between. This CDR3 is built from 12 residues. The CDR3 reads CASSERGRTQYF. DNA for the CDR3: TGTGCCAGCAGTGAACGGGGCCGGACCCAGTACTTC.

The CDR3 sequence: CSVERGRRDRGTEAFF. As DNA, the CDR3 is TGCAGCGTGGAAAGGGGTAGACGGGACAGGGGCACTGAAGCTTTCTTT. The chain has TRBV29-1 and TRBJ1-1; 10 bases are shared with TRBD1. The CDR3 length is 16 residues. With 6 bases clipped from V and 4 bases from J, the junction kept 14 bases outside the gene matches. Germline V gives CDR1 SQVTM, CDR2 ANQGSEA.

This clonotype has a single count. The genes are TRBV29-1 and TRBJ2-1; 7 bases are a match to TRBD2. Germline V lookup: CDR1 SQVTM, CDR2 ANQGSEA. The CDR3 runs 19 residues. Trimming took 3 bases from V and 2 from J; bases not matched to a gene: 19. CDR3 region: CSVEGRAGERATTYNEQFF. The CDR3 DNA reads TGCAGCGTTGAGGGGAGGGCGGGGGAAAGGGCTACAACCTACAATGAGCAGTTCTTC.

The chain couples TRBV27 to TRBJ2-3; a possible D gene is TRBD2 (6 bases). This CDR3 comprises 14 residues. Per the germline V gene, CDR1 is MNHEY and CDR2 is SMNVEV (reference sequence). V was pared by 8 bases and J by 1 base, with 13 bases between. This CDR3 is CASAWWEGTDTQYF. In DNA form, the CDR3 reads TGTGCCAGCGCCTGGTGGGAGGGCACAGATACGCAGTATTTT.

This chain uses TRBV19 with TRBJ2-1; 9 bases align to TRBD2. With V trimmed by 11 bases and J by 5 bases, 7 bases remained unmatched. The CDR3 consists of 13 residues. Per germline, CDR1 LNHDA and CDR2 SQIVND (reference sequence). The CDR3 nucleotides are TGTGCCCGAGGGGCGGGAGGGGACAATGAGCAGTTCTTC. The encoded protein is CARGAGGDNEQFF.

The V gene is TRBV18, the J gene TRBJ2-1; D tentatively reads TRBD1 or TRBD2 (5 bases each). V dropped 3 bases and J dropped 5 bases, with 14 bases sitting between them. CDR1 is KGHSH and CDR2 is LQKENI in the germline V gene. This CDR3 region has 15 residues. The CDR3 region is CASSPPGLSDNEQFF. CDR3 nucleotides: TGTGCCAGCTCACCCCCGGGGCTATCAGACAATGAGCAGTTCTTC.

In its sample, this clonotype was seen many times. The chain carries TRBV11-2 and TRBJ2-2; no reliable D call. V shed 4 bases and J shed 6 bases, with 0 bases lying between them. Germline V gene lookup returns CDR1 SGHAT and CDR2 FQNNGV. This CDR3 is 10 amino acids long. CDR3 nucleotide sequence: TGTGCCAGCAGCTCCGGGGAGCTGTTTTTT. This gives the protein CASSSGELFF.

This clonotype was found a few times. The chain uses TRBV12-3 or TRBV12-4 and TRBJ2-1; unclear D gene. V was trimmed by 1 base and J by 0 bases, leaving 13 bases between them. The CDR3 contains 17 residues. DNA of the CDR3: TGTGCCAGCAGTTTAGAGCTGCTGAGGAGCTCCTACAATGAGCAGTTCTTC. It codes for CASSLELLRSSYNEQFF.

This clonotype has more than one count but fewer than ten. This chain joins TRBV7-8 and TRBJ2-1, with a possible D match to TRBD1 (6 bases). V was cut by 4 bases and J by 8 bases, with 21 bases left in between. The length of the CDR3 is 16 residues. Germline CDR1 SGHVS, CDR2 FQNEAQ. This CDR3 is CASSSRSDRSPDEQFF. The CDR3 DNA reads TGTGCCAGCAGCTCACGAAGTGACAGGTCGCCCGATGAGCAGTTCTTC.

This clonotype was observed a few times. CDR3 sequence: CASSNRRLDGSTDTQYF. CDR3 DNA sequence: TGTGCCAGTAGTAACCGCAGACTTGACGGGAGTACAGATACGCAGTATTTT. The J gene is TRBJ2-3, the V gene TRBV19; D perhaps matches TRBD2 (6 bases). Trimming cost V 4 bases and J 3 bases, with 20 bases left between them. In germline, CDR1 is LNHDA, CDR2 SQIVND (reference sequence). The CDR3 consists of 17 residues.

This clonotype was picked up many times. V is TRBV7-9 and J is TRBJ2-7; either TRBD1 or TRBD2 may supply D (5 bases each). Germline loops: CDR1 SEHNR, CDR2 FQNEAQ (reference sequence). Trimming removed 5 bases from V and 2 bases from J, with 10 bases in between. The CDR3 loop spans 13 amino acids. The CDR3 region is CASSRDGTYEQYF. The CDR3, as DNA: TGTGCCAGCAGCCGGGACGGGACCTACGAGCAGTACTTC. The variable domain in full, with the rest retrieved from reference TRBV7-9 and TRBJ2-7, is DTGVSQNPRHKITKRGQNVTFRCDPISEHNRLYWYRQTLGQGPEFLTYFQNEAQLEKSRLLSDRFSAERPKGSFSTLEIQRTEQGDSAMYLCASSRDGTYEQYFGPGTRLTVT.